This T cell receptor (beta chain) was sequenced in a study of shared clonotypes between healthy human individuals. Whole-study context: The study used three CD4 naive, three CD4 memory, two CD8 naive and one CD8 memory plate per donor. Study results and caveats: Clonotype sharing among donors was expected to depend on sequencing depth.

As for this clone: Its antigen is still unknown.

Libraries were prepared by immunoSEQ multiplex PCR; TCRdb keeps only in-frame clonotypes and omits some of them. Counted here are a few million clones, just under 95% occurring once; the ten biggest clones make up about 0.41%. Germline CDR1 is LNHNV and CDR2 is YYDKDF (reference sequence). The CDR3 spans 16 residues. Germline trimming cut 3 bases from V and 5 bases from J; bases unmatched to any gene: 8. This chain links TRBV15 with TRBJ2-2; 8 bases align to TRBD1. This clonotype originated in a man between 18 and 35 years old in good health. Some clones in this sample may be carry-over from other donors' samples. The sample comprised naive CD4+ T cells from PBMCs. Indicated subset: CD45RA+ positively selected. CDR3 residues: CATSRGRTGLTGELFF. The CDR3 nucleotides read TGTGCCACCAGCAGGGGCCGGACAGGGTTGACCGGGGAGCTGTTTTTT.